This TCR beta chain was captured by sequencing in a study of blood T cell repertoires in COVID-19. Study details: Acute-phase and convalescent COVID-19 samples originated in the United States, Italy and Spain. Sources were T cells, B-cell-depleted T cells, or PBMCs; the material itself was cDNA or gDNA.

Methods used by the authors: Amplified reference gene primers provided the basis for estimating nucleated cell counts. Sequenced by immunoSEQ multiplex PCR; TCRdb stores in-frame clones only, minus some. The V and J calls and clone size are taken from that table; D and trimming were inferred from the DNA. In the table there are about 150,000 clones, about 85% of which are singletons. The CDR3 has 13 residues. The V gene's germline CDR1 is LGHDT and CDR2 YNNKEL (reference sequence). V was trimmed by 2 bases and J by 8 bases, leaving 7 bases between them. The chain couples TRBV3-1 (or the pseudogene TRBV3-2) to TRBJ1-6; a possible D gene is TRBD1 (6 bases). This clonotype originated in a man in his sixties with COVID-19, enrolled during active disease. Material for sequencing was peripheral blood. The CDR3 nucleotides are TGTGCCAGCAGCCAAAACAGGGATTCACCCCTCCACTTT. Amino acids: CASSQNRDSPLHF.